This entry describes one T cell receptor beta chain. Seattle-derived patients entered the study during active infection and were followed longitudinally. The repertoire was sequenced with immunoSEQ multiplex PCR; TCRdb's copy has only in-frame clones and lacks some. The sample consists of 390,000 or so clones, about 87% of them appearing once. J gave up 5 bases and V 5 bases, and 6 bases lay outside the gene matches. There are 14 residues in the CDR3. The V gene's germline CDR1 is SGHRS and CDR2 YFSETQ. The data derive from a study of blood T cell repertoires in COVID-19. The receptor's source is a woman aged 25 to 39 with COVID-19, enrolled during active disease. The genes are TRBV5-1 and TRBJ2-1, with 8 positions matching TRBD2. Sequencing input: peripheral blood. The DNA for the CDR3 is TGCGCCAGCAGGGCTAGCGGGTTCCACAATGAGCAGTTCTTC. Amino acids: CASRASGFHNEQFF. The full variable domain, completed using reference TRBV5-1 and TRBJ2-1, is KAGVTQTPRYLIKTRGQQVTLSCSPISGHRSVSWYQQTPGQGLQFLFEYFSETQRNKGNFPGRFSGRQFSNSRSEMNVSTLELGDSALYLCASRASGFHNEQFFGPGTRLTVL.